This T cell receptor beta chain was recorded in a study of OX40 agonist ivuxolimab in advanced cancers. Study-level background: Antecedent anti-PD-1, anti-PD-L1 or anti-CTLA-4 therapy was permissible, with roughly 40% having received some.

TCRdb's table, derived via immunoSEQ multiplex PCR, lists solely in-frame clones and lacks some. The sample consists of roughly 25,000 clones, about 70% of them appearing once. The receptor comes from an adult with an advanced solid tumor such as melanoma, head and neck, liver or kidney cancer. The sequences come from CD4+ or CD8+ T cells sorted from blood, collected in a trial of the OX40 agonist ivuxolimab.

The CDR3 sequence: CASSYGGNPEAFF. CDR3 nucleotides: TGTGCCAGCAGTTACGGCGGTAATCCTGAAGCTTTCTTT. V is TRBV27 and J is TRBJ1-1; D ambiguous. CDR1 MNHEY and CDR2 SMNVEV come from the germline V gene (reference sequence). Trimming shortened V by 4 bases and J by 6 bases, and 12 bases separated the two germline ends. CDR3 length: 13 residues.